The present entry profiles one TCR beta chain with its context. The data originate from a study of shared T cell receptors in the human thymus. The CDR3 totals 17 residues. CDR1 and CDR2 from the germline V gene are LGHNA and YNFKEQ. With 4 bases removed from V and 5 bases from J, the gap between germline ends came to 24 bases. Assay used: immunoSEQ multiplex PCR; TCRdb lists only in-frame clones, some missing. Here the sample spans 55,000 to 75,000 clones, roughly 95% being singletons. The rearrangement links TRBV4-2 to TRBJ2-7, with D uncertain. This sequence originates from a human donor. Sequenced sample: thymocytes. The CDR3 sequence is CASSPKPRTVSRDEQYF. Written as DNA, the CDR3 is TGTGCCAGCAGCCCAAAACCCCGGACGGTGAGCAGAGACGAGCAGTACTTC.